Listed below are T cell receptor beta chains from one sample, sequenced in a study of a mutant IDH1 vaccine in newly diagnosed glioma. The data were produced by immunoSEQ multiplex PCR, yet TCRdb's version contains in-frame clones alone and is incomplete. The table records around 31,000 clones, about three fifths of them present only once. Their cognate antigens are unknown. This specimen consisted of PBMCs, obtained from a glioma patient whose treatment included an IDH1 peptide vaccine. Receptors originate from a woman aged 18-29 years with glioma. Each CDR3 is given with its conserved first and last residue. A D gene is named only where the DNA matches it firmly. Clone size, where shown, is once, few, many, or a class for clones that have expanded.

cdr3_length	v_call	d_call	j_call	clone_size	cdr3_aa	cdr3_nt
10	TRBV29-1	-	TRBJ1-2	-	CSVRAGGYTF	TGCAGCGTGAGGGCCGGAGGCTACACCTTC
12	TRBV5-1	-	TRBJ2-4	once	CASSWDTNIQYF	TGCGCCAGCAGCTGGGACACTAACATTCAGTACTTC
13	TRBV6-5	TRBD1	TRBJ1-2	-	CASSTGGGYGYTF	TGTGCCAGCAGTACAGGGGGCGGCTATGGCTACACCTTC
13	TRBV6-6	-	TRBJ1-2	-	CASFPSWNYGYTF	TGTGCCAGCTTCCCAAGCTGGAACTATGGCTACACCTTC
15	TRBV6-5	TRBD2	TRBJ2-1	-	CASSTSGTSYNEQFF	TGTGCCAGCAGCACTAGCGGGACCTCGTACAATGAGCAGTTCTTC
14	TRBV6-5	TRBD1	TRBJ2-7	once	CASRPDRGSYEQYF	TGTGCCAGCAGACCCGACAGGGGCTCCTACGAGCAGTACTTC
12	TRBV6-1	-	TRBJ2-5	-	CASSGPTGTQYF	TGTGCCAGCAGTGGTCCTACGGGGACCCAGTACTTC
14	TRBV6-5	-	TRBJ1-5	few	CASAKVDSNQPQHF	TGTGCCAGCGCGAAGGTGGATAGCAATCAGCCCCAGCATTTT
18	TRBV4-1	TRBD2	TRBJ2-3	-	CASSLRGGLAEPTDTQYF	TGCGCCAGCAGCCTAAGAGGGGGACTAGCGGAGCCCACAGATACGCAGTATTTT
16	TRBV15	-	TRBJ2-1	-	CATSRAPPGGYNEQFF	TGTGCCACCAGCAGAGCACCCCCCGGAGGATACAATGAGCAGTTCTTC
13	TRBV30	TRBD2	TRBJ2-3	few	CAWRAGRADTQYF	TGTGCCTGGCGAGCGGGGCGGGCAGATACGCAGTATTTT
16	TRBV7-9	TRBD1	TRBJ1-3	-	CASSPTGGDSGNTIYF	TGTGCCAGCAGCCCGACAGGGGGCGACTCTGGAAACACCATATATTTT
13	TRBV29-1	TRBD1	TRBJ2-7	-	CSATGQGNYEQYF	TGCAGCGCCACAGGACAGGGGAACTACGAGCAGTACTTC
14	TRBV7-2	-	TRBJ2-7	few	CASSLVESSYEQYF	TGTGCCAGCAGCTTAGTTGAAAGCTCCTACGAGCAGTACTTC
15	TRBV7-2	-	TRBJ2-1	-	CASSFDDSSYNEQFF	TGTGCCAGCAGCTTCGACGATAGCTCCTACAATGAGCAGTTCTTC
13	TRBV7-9	-	TRBJ2-1	-	CASSSPAGREQFF	TGTGCCAGCAGCTCCCCTGCAGGCAGGGAGCAGTTCTTC
13	TRBV7-2	TRBD1	TRBJ1-2	few	CASSETGDYGYTF	TGTGCCAGCAGCGAAACAGGGGACTATGGCTACACCTTC
18	TRBV6-1	TRBD1	TRBJ1-5	-	CASSDSRTGAHSNQPQHF	TGTGCCAGCAGTGATTCCCGGACAGGGGCGCATAGCAATCAGCCCCAGCATTTT
14	TRBV27	-	TRBJ2-7	few	CASSQMDGFYEQYF	TGTGCCAGCAGTCAGATGGACGGATTCTACGAGCAGTACTTC
14	TRBV28	-	TRBJ1-2	-	CASSSPGGQDGYTF	TGTGCCAGCAGTTCGCCCGGGGGGCAGGATGGCTACACCTTC
14	TRBV28	TRBD1	TRBJ1-2	-	CASRGTAYNYGYTF	TGTGCCAGCAGGGGGACAGCTTATAACTATGGCTACACCTTC
16	TRBV19	TRBD1	TRBJ2-5	-	CASSGRKGATGETQYF	TGTGCCAGTAGTGGACGAAAGGGGGCGACGGGTGAGACCCAGTACTTC
11	TRBV6-1	-	TRBJ2-7	-	CASSVLGEQYF	TGTGCCAGCAGTGTATTGGGCGAGCAGTACTTC
14	TRBV10-1	TRBD2	TRBJ2-7	-	CASTRRGGLNEQYF	TGCGCCAGCACCCGACGCGGGGGGCTTAACGAGCAGTACTTC
14	TRBV5-6	-	TRBJ1-3	-	CASSPDNSGNTIYF	TGTGCCAGCAGCCCGGACAACTCTGGAAACACCATATATTTT
13	TRBV10-3	TRBD1	TRBJ1-2	-	CAMGDRDRNGYTF	TGTGCCATGGGCGATAGGGACAGGAATGGCTACACCTTC
15	TRBV4-3	-	TRBJ2-1	-	CASGQTLSANNEQFF	TGCGCCAGCGGCCAAACCCTTAGCGCGAACAATGAGCAGTTCTTC
13	TRBV30	-	TRBJ1-1	-	CAWNPVQEWEAFF	TGTGCCTGGAACCCAGTGCAGGAGTGGGAAGCTTTCTTT
14	TRBV7-9	-	TRBJ1-5	few	CASSLTGVNQPQHF	TGTGCCAGCAGCTTAACCGGGGTAAATCAGCCCCAGCATTTT
13	TRBV27	-	TRBJ1-5	few	CASSFQGGQPQHF	TGTGCCAGCAGTTTCCAGGGCGGGCAGCCCCAGCATTTT
15	TRBV5-1	-	TRBJ1-4	few	CASSLFGGTNEKLFF	TGCGCCAGCAGCTTGTTCGGTGGAACTAATGAAAAACTGTTTTTT
15	TRBV2	-	TRBJ1-6	few	CASSEGGTGRSPLHF	TGTGCCAGCAGTGAAGGCGGCACCGGGAGATCACCCCTCCACTTT
13	TRBV6-5	-	TRBJ2-7	-	CASSRAYNLTQYF	TGTGCCAGCAGTCGTGCCTACAATCTCACCCAGTACTTC
13	TRBV19	TRBD2	TRBJ2-7	-	CASGGGSSYEQYF	TGTGCCAGTGGCGGGGGTAGCTCCTACGAGCAGTACTTC
17	TRBV4-3	TRBD1	TRBJ1-3	few	CASSQTTRAGGGNTIYF	TGCGCCAGCAGCCAAACTACCAGGGCAGGGGGTGGAAACACCATATATTTT
14	TRBV7-9	-	TRBJ1-6	-	CASSLMGGDSPLHF	TGTGCCAGCAGCTTAATGGGGGGGGATTCACCCCTCCACTTT
14	TRBV6-5	-	TRBJ2-7	-	CASRYEAGTYEQYF	TGTGCCAGCAGGTATGAGGCCGGCACCTACGAGCAGTACTTC
16	TRBV6-4	-	TRBJ1-1	-	CASSPGGGGGGTEAFF	TGTGCCAGCAGCCCCGGCGGGGGCGGGGGGGGCACTGAAGCTTTCTTT
14	TRBV6-5	TRBD1	TRBJ1-1	few	CASSPQTGSSEAFF	TGTGCCAGCAGTCCCCAGACAGGGTCGAGTGAAGCTTTCTTT
11	TRBV19	-	TRBJ1-2	-	CASRAYYGYTF	TGTGCCAGTAGAGCGTATTATGGCTACACCTTC
15	TRBV12-5	-	TRBJ2-7	-	CASGAGQGISREQYF	TGTGCTAGTGGTGCTGGTCAGGGGATTTCCAGAGAGCAGTACTTC
12	TRBV10-3	-	TRBJ2-7	few	CANWDGTYEQYF	TGTGCCAACTGGGACGGCACCTACGAGCAGTACTTC
15	TRBV6-6	TRBD2	TRBJ2-3	-	CASIHSGIRTDTQYF	TGTGCCAGCATCCACAGCGGGATCCGCACAGATACGCAGTATTTT
14	TRBV13	-	TRBJ2-1	few	CASSLTLANNEQFF	TGTGCCAGCAGCTTAACGTTAGCGAACAATGAGCAGTTCTTC
15	TRBV5-8	-	TRBJ2-5	-	CASSLGTENQETQYF	TGTGCCAGCAGCTTGGGGACAGAGAACCAAGAGACCCAGTACTTC
15	TRBV5-1	TRBD1	TRBJ1-6	-	CASSGPGGQNSPLHF	TGCGCCAGCAGCGGCCCAGGGGGCCAAAATTCACCCCTCCACTTT
16	TRBV5-1	-	TRBJ2-6	few	CASSLESTSGANVLTF	TGCGCCAGCAGCTTGGAGTCCACCTCCGGGGCCAACGTCCTGACTTTC
16	TRBV12-5	TRBD1	TRBJ1-1	few	CASGLAGDRGDTEAFF	TGTGCTAGTGGTTTGGCTGGAGACAGGGGGGACACTGAAGCTTTCTTT
16	TRBV6-1	-	TRBJ2-7	-	CASSEEKVIPTYEQYF	TGTGCCAGCAGTGAAGAGAAGGTGATACCTACCTACGAGCAGTACTTC
14	TRBV7-2	-	TRBJ2-7	-	CASSLSRASYEQYF	TGTGCCAGCAGCTTATCGCGAGCGTCCTACGAGCAGTACTTC
20	TRBV7-6	TRBD2	TRBJ2-5	-	CASSLERLAGEERYQETQYF	TGTGCCAGCAGCTTAGAACGGCTTGCGGGAGAAGAGAGGTACCAAGAGACCCAGTACTTC
11	TRBV20-1	-	TRBJ1-4	-	CSLRLDEKLFF	TGCAGTCTCCGACTGGATGAAAAACTGTTTTTT
13	TRBV15	-	TRBJ1-2	-	CATSRGVDYGYTF	TGTGCCACCAGCAGAGGGGTAGACTATGGCTACACCTTC
14	TRBV5-6	TRBD1	TRBJ2-7	-	CASSVRDRVGEQYF	TGTGCCAGCAGCGTCCGGGACAGGGTGGGCGAGCAGTACTTC